This T cell receptor beta chain was identified in a study of blood T cell repertoires in COVID-19. On the study more broadly: Samples of COVID-19 (acute and convalescent) were obtained from the United States, Italy and Spain. From T cells, B-cell-depleted T cells, or PBMCs came the material, which was cDNA or gDNA.

In the original workflow: Quantification of nucleated cells was approximated via reference gene primer amplification. Method: immunoSEQ multiplex PCR; TCRdb's copy keeps in-frame clones and lacks some. V, J and clone size derive from that table, while D and trimming were established from the DNA sequence. The sample has 200,000 to 250,000 clones, almost 85% seen once. Germline CDR1 SGHVS, CDR2 FNYEAQ. The CDR3 contains 13 residues. Unmatched junction bases numbered 1, after V lost 5 bases and J lost 3 bases. The chain uses TRBV7-6 and TRBJ2-7; 10 bases line up with TRBD2. This clonotype was obtained from a woman older than 75 with acute or convalescent COVID-19. The material sequenced was peripheral blood. CDR3 sequence reads: CASSPSGSYEQYF. Here the CDR3 DNA reads TGTGCCAGCAGCCCTAGCGGGAGCTACGAGCAGTACTTC.